The present TCR beta chain was sequenced within a study of cytomegalovirus exposure and HLA in healthy donors. The PCR made use of 60 Vbeta and 13 Jbeta primers. Assay: immunoSEQ multiplex PCR; the TCRdb copy retains only in-frame clones and omits some. Of 70,000 to 95,000 clones in the sample, about 80% were seen once. The germline V gene encodes CDR1 SGHAT and CDR2 FQNNGV. Unmatched junction bases numbered 9, after V lost 4 bases and J lost 5 bases. This CDR3 is built from 17 residues. This TCR came from a man younger than 45 in good health and CMV-seropositive. This chain joins TRBV11-2 and TRBJ2-5; TRBD2 agrees at 14 bases. Sequenced sample: PBMCs. The CDR3 DNA reads as TGTGCCAGCAGCTGGGGACTAGCGGGGGTCCTATCGGAGACCCAGTACTTC. Its protein is CASSWGLAGVLSETQYF.